This T cell receptor (beta chain) was sequenced during a study of shared clonotypes between healthy human individuals. General study points: Sorted-subset sequencing, rarefaction showed, was incomplete despite large depth.

In the case of this clone: Its antigen is unidentified.

Assay: immunoSEQ multiplex PCR; the TCRdb copy retains only in-frame clones and omits some. The sample lists around 2.5 million clones; more than 85% were seen once. Trimming shortened V by 5 bases and J by 4 bases, and 17 bases separated the two germline ends. Germline V gene lookup returns CDR1 GTSNPN and CDR2 SVGIG (reference sequence). This CDR3 has 14 residues. Material: naive CD4+ T cells from PBMCs. The sample's subset: CD45RA+ positively selected. The chain employs TRBV30 and TRBJ2-5; possibly TRBD1 for D (6 bases). This receptor was taken from a man aged 18 to 30 in good health. Some clones in this sample may be carry-over from other donors' samples. The CDR3 protein is CAWGTGNFLETQYF. CDR3 bases: TGTGCCTGGGGTACAGGGAATTTTCTAGAGACCCAGTACTTC.